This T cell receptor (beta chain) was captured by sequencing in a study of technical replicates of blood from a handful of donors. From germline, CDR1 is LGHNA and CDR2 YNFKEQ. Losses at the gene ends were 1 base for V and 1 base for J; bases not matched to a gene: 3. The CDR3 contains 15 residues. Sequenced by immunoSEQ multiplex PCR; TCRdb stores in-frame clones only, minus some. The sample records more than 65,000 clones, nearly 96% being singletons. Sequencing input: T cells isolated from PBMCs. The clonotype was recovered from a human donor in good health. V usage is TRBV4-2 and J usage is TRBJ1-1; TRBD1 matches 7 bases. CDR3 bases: TGTGCCAGCAGCCAAGCTACAGGGGCGAACACTGAAGCTTTCTTT. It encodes CASSQATGANTEAFF.